The present T cell receptor beta chain was sequenced within a study of Ad26.COV2.S vaccination and SARS-CoV-2 variants. About the study: The donor belonged to the COV1001 Ad26.COV2.S trial arm. Ad26.COV2.S was injected intramuscularly once or twice, 56 days apart. Points from the study as a whole: Recipients given vaccine exceeded placebo recipients in spike-specific TCR breadth.

Method: immunoSEQ multiplex PCR; TCRdb's copy keeps in-frame clones and lacks some. The table records about 400,000 clones, less than 90% of them present only once. Remarks on this clone: Its antigen remains unidentified.

V dropped 2 bases and J dropped 4 bases, with 8 bases sitting between them. This CDR3 has 13 amino acids. CDR1 and CDR2 from the germline V gene are SGHVS and FQNEAQ. The treatment is: over 15 received Ad26.COV2.S at low or high dose, single or two shots; 5 received placebo; per-sample allocation not given. Collection of samples fell on day 63 after the first vaccine or placebo injection. As its vector, the vaccine had Ad26, which expressed Wuhan-strain SARS-CoV-2 spike. Sequenced material: peripheral blood, taken in a trial of Ad26.COV2.S vaccine versus placebo. The chain recombines TRBV7-8 with TRBJ1-2; no definite D call. The source is a person between 18 and 59 years old who received the Ad26.COV2.S COVID-19 vaccine or a placebo. The DNA of the CDR3 is TGTGCCAGCAGCTTAATCCAGAGCTATGGCTACACCTTC. It is translated as CASSLIQSYGYTF.